This T cell receptor (beta chain) is drawn from a study of cytomegalovirus exposure and HLA in healthy donors. Germline CDR1 SGHRS, CDR2 YFSETQ. J lost 3 bases, V lost 4 bases, and 9 bases had no gene match. This CDR3 region has 17 residues. The repertoire was sequenced with immunoSEQ multiplex PCR; TCRdb's copy has only in-frame clones and lacks some. The repertoire has about 140,000 clones, almost 90% of them found once; the top ten carry roughly 7.7%. The receptor was derived from a woman aged 18-29 years in good health and CMV-seropositive. The chain combines TRBV5-1 with TRBJ2-3; 12 bases map to TRBD2. Sequencing was performed on PBMCs. The CDR3 region is CASSPLGLAGGTDTQYF. The DNA of the CDR3 is TGCGCCAGCAGCCCCCTCGGGCTAGCGGGGGGGACAGATACGCAGTATTTT.